The clone carrying this T cell receptor (beta chain) has ten or more counts. Its antigen is not identified. Every patient underwent thyroid surgery untreated. Germline values: CDR1 DFQATT, CDR2 SNEGSKA (reference sequence). The J segment lost 3 bases and the V segment lost 3 bases, leaving 11 bases of the junction unmatched. The CDR3 length is 17 residues. This sample stems from a study of metastatic and nonmetastatic thyroid tumors. Study at large: Repertoires of blood and of tissue (tumor or nodule) from malignant and benign thyroid patients were compared. Study outcomes and limitations: In blood and tumor, TCR beta diversity was reportedly significantly higher in malignant thyroid tumors than in benign nodules.

Under the authors' procedure: CDR3 was compared across clinicopathological groups, and the resulting differences were used to build a distant-metastasis classifier for papillary thyroid cancer. MiXCR re-clonotyped the PCR reads for TCRdb. These V and J calls rely on TCRdb rather than the paper's analysis. This sample has some 64,000 clones, with more than 3.5% found just once. This TCR came from a female donor with papillary thyroid cancer or a benign thyroid nodule (not recorded which). Some clones in this sample may be carry-over from other donors' samples. The chain employs TRBV20-1 and TRBJ2-2; 9 bases align to TRBD2. The specimen sequenced was blood. In DNA, the CDR3 is TGCAGTGCTAGTAGGGCGGGAGGGACCAGATACACCGGGGAGCTGTTTTTT. Amino acids: CSASRAGGTRYTGELFF.